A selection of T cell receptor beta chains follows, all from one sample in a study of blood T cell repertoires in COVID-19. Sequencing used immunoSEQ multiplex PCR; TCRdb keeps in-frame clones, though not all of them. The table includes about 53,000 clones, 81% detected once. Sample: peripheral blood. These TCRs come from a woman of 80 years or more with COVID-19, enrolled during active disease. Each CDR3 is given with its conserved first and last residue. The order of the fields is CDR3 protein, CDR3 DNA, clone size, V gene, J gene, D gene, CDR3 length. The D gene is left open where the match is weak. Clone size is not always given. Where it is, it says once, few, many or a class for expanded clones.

CDR3 protein: CASSFLRTDTQYF
CDR3 DNA: TGTGCCAGCAGCTTCCTCCGGACAGATACGCAGTATTTT
clone size: -
V gene: TRBV11-3
J gene: TRBJ2-3
D gene: -
CDR3 length: 13

CDR3 protein: CASSQASGRMYEQYF
CDR3 DNA: TGTGCCAGCAGCCAGGCCAGCGGGAGAATGTACGAGCAGTACTTC
clone size: few
V gene: TRBV14
J gene: TRBJ2-7
D gene: TRBD2
CDR3 length: 15

CDR3 protein: CATSEARYNEQFF
CDR3 DNA: TGTGCCACCAGTGAGGCCAGATACAATGAGCAGTTCTTC
clone size: -
V gene: TRBV24-1
J gene: TRBJ2-1
D gene: -
CDR3 length: 13

CDR3 protein: CASSPQGQGEAFF
CDR3 DNA: TGTGCCAGCTCACCACAGGGGCAAGGTGAAGCTTTCTTT
clone size: -
V gene: TRBV18
J gene: TRBJ1-1
D gene: -
CDR3 length: 13

CDR3 protein: CASSGGTGSYNEQFF
CDR3 DNA: TGTGCCAGCAGTGGGGGGACAGGCTCCTACAATGAGCAGTTCTTC
clone size: few
V gene: TRBV6-4
J gene: TRBJ2-1
D gene: TRBD1
CDR3 length: 15

CDR3 protein: CASSIQGLGQPQHF
CDR3 DNA: TGTGCCAGTAGTATACAGGGGCTGGGACAGCCCCAGCATTTT
clone size: -
V gene: TRBV19
J gene: TRBJ1-5
D gene: -
CDR3 length: 14

CDR3 protein: CASSRTGKDIQYF
CDR3 DNA: TGTGCCAGCAGTCGGACAGGGAAGGACATTCAGTACTTC
clone size: -
V gene: TRBV2
J gene: TRBJ2-4
D gene: TRBD1
CDR3 length: 13

CDR3 protein: CAWTRPGVGEKLFF
CDR3 DNA: TGTGCCTGGACAAGACCGGGGGTCGGTGAAAAACTGTTTTTT
clone size: -
V gene: TRBV30
J gene: TRBJ1-4
D gene: -
CDR3 length: 14

CDR3 protein: CASTPLAGNKETQYF
CDR3 DNA: TGCGCCAGCACCCCACTAGCGGGGAATAAAGAGACCCAGTACTTC
clone size: -
V gene: TRBV5-1
J gene: TRBJ2-5
D gene: TRBD2
CDR3 length: 15

CDR3 protein: CASSVDWRENNEQFF
CDR3 DNA: TGTGCCAGCAGCGTAGATTGGAGGGAGAACAATGAGCAGTTCTTC
clone size: -
V gene: TRBV9
J gene: TRBJ2-1
D gene: -
CDR3 length: 15

CDR3 protein: CATRGGGVAEQFF
CDR3 DNA: TGTGCCACCCGGGGAGGGGGAGTGGCTGAGCAGTTCTTC
clone size: -
V gene: TRBV24-1
J gene: TRBJ2-1
D gene: -
CDR3 length: 13

CDR3 protein: CASSLALPREQFF
CDR3 DNA: TGTGCCAGCAGCTTAGCCCTACCTCGTGAGCAGTTCTTC
clone size: once
V gene: TRBV11-2
J gene: TRBJ2-1
D gene: -
CDR3 length: 13

CDR3 protein: CASSFQGGISQPQHF
CDR3 DNA: TGTGCCAGCAGCTTCCAGGGGGGAATAAGTCAGCCCCAGCATTTT
clone size: -
V gene: TRBV28
J gene: TRBJ1-5
D gene: TRBD1
CDR3 length: 15

CDR3 protein: CASTLGDTGGYEQYF
CDR3 DNA: TGTGCCAGCACCCTAGGGGACACCGGTGGGTACGAGCAGTACTTC
clone size: once
V gene: TRBV28
J gene: TRBJ2-7
D gene: -
CDR3 length: 15

CDR3 protein: CATSRGLEQFF
CDR3 DNA: TGTGCCACCAGCAGGGGGCTTGAGCAGTTCTTC
clone size: -
V gene: TRBV24-1
J gene: TRBJ2-1
D gene: TRBD1
CDR3 length: 11

CDR3 protein: CASSTRTARVNTEAFF
CDR3 DNA: TGTGCCAGTAGTACCCGGACAGCCAGGGTGAACACTGAAGCTTTCTTT
clone size: -
V gene: TRBV19
J gene: TRBJ1-1
D gene: -
CDR3 length: 16

CDR3 protein: CASSSLGQSNQPQHF
CDR3 DNA: TGCGCCAGCAGCTCGTTGGGACAGAGCAATCAGCCCCAGCATTTT
clone size: -
V gene: TRBV5-1
J gene: TRBJ1-5
D gene: TRBD1
CDR3 length: 15

CDR3 protein: CASSPGTSGRARNEQFF
CDR3 DNA: TGCGCCAGCAGCCCAGGGACTAGCGGGAGGGCCAGGAATGAGCAGTTCTTC
clone size: few
V gene: TRBV4-1
J gene: TRBJ2-1
D gene: TRBD2
CDR3 length: 17

CDR3 protein: CASSYYWGRGNTIYF
CDR3 DNA: TGTGCCAGCAGTTACTATTGGGGGCGAGGAAACACCATATATTTT
clone size: -
V gene: TRBV6-5
J gene: TRBJ1-3
D gene: -
CDR3 length: 15

CDR3 protein: CASSFIGGEQFF
CDR3 DNA: TGTGCCAGCAGCTTCATAGGAGGTGAGCAGTTCTTC
clone size: -
V gene: TRBV27
J gene: TRBJ2-1
D gene: -
CDR3 length: 12

CDR3 protein: CASSSPRDTGTYEQYF
CDR3 DNA: TGTGCCAGCTCATCTCCACGGGACACGGGGACCTACGAGCAGTACTTC
clone size: -
V gene: TRBV18
J gene: TRBJ2-7
D gene: -
CDR3 length: 16

CDR3 protein: CASSLVTGGDEQYF
CDR3 DNA: TGTGCCAGCAGCTTAGTGACAGGGGGGGACGAGCAGTACTTC
clone size: -
V gene: TRBV7-2
J gene: TRBJ2-7
D gene: TRBD1
CDR3 length: 14

CDR3 protein: CASSLGGGANQETQYF
CDR3 DNA: TGTGCCAGCAGCTTAGGAGGGGGAGCAAACCAAGAGACCCAGTACTTC
clone size: -
V gene: TRBV11-3
J gene: TRBJ2-5
D gene: -
CDR3 length: 16

CDR3 protein: CASSLQAGVNTEAFF
CDR3 DNA: TGTGCCAGCAGTTTACAGGCAGGGGTGAACACTGAAGCTTTCTTT
clone size: -
V gene: TRBV27
J gene: TRBJ1-1
D gene: -
CDR3 length: 15

CDR3 protein: CASSLSPQNNQPQHF
CDR3 DNA: TGTGCCAGCAGTTTATCCCCACAGAACAATCAGCCCCAGCATTTT
clone size: few
V gene: TRBV27
J gene: TRBJ1-5
D gene: -
CDR3 length: 15

CDR3 protein: CASSQHGVRGSSGANVLTF
CDR3 DNA: TGCGCCAGCAGCCAGCATGGGGTTCGCGGGAGCTCTGGGGCCAACGTCCTGACTTTC
clone size: -
V gene: TRBV4-1
J gene: TRBJ2-6
D gene: TRBD2
CDR3 length: 19

CDR3 protein: CATSGRTDRSEGYTF
CDR3 DNA: TGTGCCACCAGTGGGCGGACGGACAGGAGCGAAGGCTACACCTTC
clone size: -
V gene: TRBV24-1
J gene: TRBJ1-2
D gene: TRBD1
CDR3 length: 15

CDR3 protein: CASRLAGGADTQYF
CDR3 DNA: TGTGCCAGCCGACTAGCGGGAGGTGCCGATACGCAGTATTTT
clone size: -
V gene: TRBV7-2
J gene: TRBJ2-3
D gene: TRBD2
CDR3 length: 14

CDR3 protein: CASSPPGQATTYEQYF
CDR3 DNA: TGTGCCAGCAGCCCCCCGGGACAGGCCACAACCTACGAGCAGTACTTC
clone size: -
V gene: TRBV11-2
J gene: TRBJ2-7
D gene: TRBD1
CDR3 length: 16